This T cell receptor (beta chain) comes out of a study of early T cells in non-severe SARS-CoV-2 infection. Study context: Chains stayed unpaired after sequencing of bulk RNA from unsorted whole blood.

Points on this clonotype: Its antigen remains unknown.

Study-wide results and caveats: CD4 and private specificities were missed by VDJdb matching, which favored anti-spike CD8 responses.

Individual cDNA molecules were tagged with unique molecular identifiers, the study reported. TCRdb reprocessed the 5' RACE reads with MiXCR, giving one entry per CDR3 protein. The sample has about 110,000 distinct CDR3 sequences, over 10% seen once. The sample taken for sequencing was whole blood. The sequence was obtained from an adult who was a healthcare worker with PCR-confirmed SARS-CoV-2 infection or an uninfected control (not recorded which).

The CDR3 nucleotides read TGTGCCAGCAGCCCTCGACTAGCTTACAATGAGCAGTTCTTC. This codes for CASSPRLAYNEQFF. The rearrangement joins TRBV9 to TRBJ2-1; 7 bases map to TRBD2. Germline lookup yields CDR1 SGDLS and CDR2 YYNGEE. V dropped 4 bases and J dropped 4; count of bases not matched to a gene: 5. This CDR3 has 14 residues.